The T cell receptor (beta chain) described here comes from a study of OX40 agonist ivuxolimab in advanced cancers. Blood sampling took place at baseline, cycle 4 day 1, and cycle 7 day 1. Germline CDR1 SGHTA, CDR2 FQGNSA. Trimming pared 1 base from V and 0 bases from J, leaving 4 bases between. The CDR3 loop spans 14 amino acids. This clone came up once. Profiling relied on immunoSEQ multiplex PCR, and the TCRdb table lists in-frame clones only, not all of them. The sample has almost 65,000 clones; 83% are singletons. The genes are TRBV7-2 and TRBJ1-3; D is ambiguous. The origin of this receptor is an adult with an advanced solid tumor such as melanoma, head and neck, liver or kidney cancer. The source was CD4+ or CD8+ T cells sorted from blood, collected in a trial of the OX40 agonist ivuxolimab. The chain's CDR3 is CASSLVGSGNTIYF. The CDR3 DNA is TGTGCCAGCAGCTTAGTCGGCTCTGGAAACACCATATATTTT.